These T cell receptor beta chains were read from a single sample in a study of blood T cell repertoires in COVID-19. TCRdb's copy holds only in-frame clones and misses some; the assay was immunoSEQ multiplex PCR. The sample has tens of thousands of clones; approximately 82% are singletons. Sequencing was done on a sample of peripheral blood. These receptors all stem from a woman in her 70s with acute or convalescent COVID-19. Both conserved end residues are part of each CDR3. The order of the fields is D gene, clone size, V gene, J gene, CDR3 protein, CDR3 DNA. D genes are given only for firm matches. Size values are once, few and many counts, or a class for expanded clones, and some rows have none.

>TRBD2|.|TRBV7-8|TRBJ2-1
CASSLATGPRGGNEQFF
TGTGCCAGCAGCTTAGCCACAGGACCACGCGGGGGGAATGAGCAGTTCTTC
>TRBD1|.|TRBV28|TRBJ1-4
CASSLHRGGKLFF
TGTGCCAGCAGTCTGCACAGGGGAGGAAAACTGTTTTTT
>.|.|TRBV5-4|TRBJ1-3
CASSLGPRQTLGNTIYF
TGTGCCAGCAGCTTGGGGCCGAGACAGACTCTGGGAAACACCATATATTTT
>.|.|TRBV15|TRBJ2-7
CATSRAGYEQYF
TGTGCCACCAGCAGAGCGGGCTACGAGCAGTACTTC
>.|.|TRBV9|TRBJ1-1
CASSARVYTEAFF
TGTGCCAGCAGCGCCAGGGTGTACACTGAAGCTTTCTTT
>.|.|TRBV4-2|TRBJ1-1
CASSHSYPGGTEAFF
TGTGCCAGCAGCCACAGTTACCCGGGGGGCACTGAAGCTTTCTTT
>.|.|TRBV19|TRBJ2-2
CASSISPLPVGTGELFF
TGTGCCAGTAGTATATCCCCTCTACCCGTCGGCACCGGGGAGCTGTTTTTT
>TRBD2|.|TRBV19|TRBJ2-3
CASTNADLAGGEVDTQYF
TGTGCCAGCACAAATGCGGACCTAGCGGGAGGAGAAGTAGATACGCAGTATTTT
>TRBD1|.|TRBV11-2|TRBJ1-1
CASSLLQGQGFTEAFF
TGTGCCAGCAGCCTCCTCCAAGGACAGGGATTTACTGAAGCTTTCTTT
>TRBD1|.|TRBV10-1|TRBJ2-3
CASSDPGTGILTDTQYF
TGCGCCAGCAGTGATCCCGGGACAGGGATACTCACAGATACGCAGTATTTT
>TRBD2|.|TRBV4-3|TRBJ2-3
CASSQATLAGGTDTQYF
TGCGCCAGCAGCCAGGCCACACTAGCGGGAGGGACAGATACGCAGTATTTT
>TRBD1|few|TRBV28|TRBJ1-1
CASRADRGNTEAFF
TGTGCCAGCAGGGCGGACAGGGGGAACACTGAAGCTTTCTTT